Each of the 20 T cell receptor beta chains below was sequenced from the same sample in a study of cytomegalovirus exposure and HLA in healthy donors. The PCR was carried out with 60 Vbeta primers and 13 Jbeta primers. This table comes from immunoSEQ multiplex PCR, and its TCRdb copy is limited to in-frame clones, with some not included. The sample lists around 110,000 clones, about four fifths occurring once. The sample comprised PBMCs. The receptor source for this set is a young man in good health and CMV-seropositive.

The chain carries TRBV6-5 and TRBJ1-2; no definite D call. Germline V gives CDR1 MNHEY, CDR2 SVGAGI. CDR3 length: 13 residues. The germline V and J ends were trimmed by 0 bases and 4 bases, with 6 bases remaining between them. CDR3 loop: CASSYSYIYGYTF. DNA of the CDR3: TGTGCCAGCAGTTACTCTTACATCTATGGCTACACCTTC.

This clone was observed a handful of times. The chain links TRBV10-3 to TRBJ1-5; 8 bases map to TRBD1. The germline V gene has CDR1 ENHRY and CDR2 SYGVKD. This CDR3 has 13 residues. The junction had 0 bases not matched to a gene; V was cut back by 2 bases and J by 6 bases. In nucleotides, the CDR3 is TGTGCCATCAGTGAGCAGGGGGCTCAGCCCCAGCATTTT. Residues: CAISEQGAQPQHF.

The chain is built from TRBV5-6 and TRBJ1-4; perhaps TRBD1 as D (5 bases). Trimming removed 2 bases from V and 0 bases from J, with 17 bases in between. The CDR3 consists of 18 residues. Germline CDR1 SGHDT, CDR2 YYEEEE. The CDR3 DNA follows: TGTGCCAGCAGCTTCCGAGACAGCCCACGAGCAACTAATGAAAAACTGTTTTTT. Translation: CASSFRDSPRATNEKLFF.

Points on this clone: This is likely a read error, given that the CDR3 carries no conserved phenylalanine or tryptophan at its end. V gene TRBV12-5 combines with J gene TRBJ1-2; D possibly corresponds to TRBD1 (5 bases). Germline CDR1 is LGHNT and CDR2 is FRNRAP. The germline V and J ends were trimmed by 4 bases and 8 bases, with 17 bases remaining between them. The CDR3 consists of 14 residues. In nucleotides, the CDR3 is TGTGCTAGTGGTTCCCCCCCCAGGGTAACCGGCTACACCCTC. It yields the protein CASGSPPRVTGYTL.

The chain employs TRBV9 and TRBJ2-7; D gene unclear. The CDR3 loop spans 13 amino acids. The V end was cut by 0 bases, the J end by 3 bases, with 7 bases between. Germline CDR1 SGDLS, CDR2 YYNGEE. CDR3 region: CASSVGYSYEQYF. The CDR3 DNA reads as TGTGCCAGCAGCGTAGGATACAGCTACGAGCAGTACTTC.

The rearrangement links TRBV4-3 to TRBJ1-5; possibly TRBD1 for D (5 bases). The germline CDR1 and CDR2 sequences are LGHNA and YSLEER. CDR3 length equals 16 residues. Trimming shortened V by 0 bases and J by 5 bases, and 14 bases separated the two germline ends. CDR3 protein: CASSQDWPQGDQPQHF. CDR3 nucleotides: TGCGCCAGCAGCCAAGATTGGCCCCAGGGTGATCAGCCCCAGCATTTT.

The count of this clone is one. This rearrangement joins TRBV6-5 to TRBJ1-2; no firm D call. Germline values: CDR1 MNHEY, CDR2 SVGAGI. V was shortened by 7 bases and J by 3 bases, with 12 bases between the two germline ends. The CDR3 is 13 amino acids. The CDR3 spells CASKAETDYGYTF. CDR3 nucleotide sequence: TGTGCCAGCAAAGCGGAAACCGACTATGGCTACACCTTC.

This clone has only one observation. V usage is TRBV14 and J usage is TRBJ2-7; TRBD1 matches at 7 bases. Germline CDR1 reads SGHDN; CDR2 reads FVKESK. V gave up 4 bases and J gave up 6 bases; unmatched junction bases: 3. The CDR3 is 12 residues long. CDR3 nucleotides: TGTGCCAGCAGCCGAGGGGGCGTCGAGCAGTACTTC. Amino acids: CASSRGGVEQYF.

As DNA, the CDR3 is TGTGCCAGCAGCAAAGCCGGGACTAGCGGGAGGGCCGGGGAGACCCAGTACTTC. This encodes CASSKAGTSGRAGETQYF. V usage is TRBV21-1 and J usage is TRBJ2-5; the D call in the table, TRBD2, was not verified against the DNA. TRBV21-1 constitutes a pseudogene. This CDR3 has 18 residues.

V and J are TRBV27 and TRBJ2-7; 8 nucleotides line up with TRBD1. The CDR3 spans 14 residues. The ends lost 5 bases at V and 2 bases at J; junction bases unmatched: 5. Per germline, CDR1 MNHEY and CDR2 SMNVEV (reference sequence). CDR3 DNA: TGTGCCAGCAGTCCCGACAGGGGTACCTACGAGCAGTACTTC. Protein product: CASSPDRGTYEQYF.

This chain uses TRBV13 with TRBJ2-1; D gene ambiguous. The germline V and J ends were trimmed by 0 bases and 8 bases, with 14 bases remaining between them. Germline loops: CDR1 PRHDT, CDR2 FYEKMQ (reference sequence). The CDR3 is 15 residues long. CDR3 in amino acids: CASSLGGSRRYEQFF. The CDR3 coding sequence is TGTGCCAGCAGCTTAGGCGGTAGCCGACGCTATGAGCAGTTCTTC. Drawing the rest from reference TRBV13 and TRBJ2-1, the complete variable domain is AAGVIQSPRHLIKEKRETATLKCYPIPRHDTVYWYQQGPGQDPQFLISFYEKMQSDKGSIPDRFSAQQFSDYHSELNMSSLELGDSALYFCASSLGGSRRYEQFFGPGTRLTVL.

J is TRBJ1-6 and V is TRBV6-1; D perhaps matches TRBD1 (5 bases). The CDR3 runs to 13 residues. Germline CDR1 and CDR2: MNHNS and SASEGT. Trimming cost V 3 bases and J 9 bases, with 9 bases left between them. The CDR3 DNA reads as TGTGCCAGCAGTGACCAGGGAGGTTCACCCCTCCACTTT. Protein sequence: CASSDQGGSPLHF.

The chain couples TRBV4-1 to TRBJ2-1; D is possibly TRBD2 (5 bases). The CDR3 totals 15 residues. Looked up from germline, CDR1 is MGHRA and CDR2 is YSYEKL. Between the trimmed V and J ends, which lost 2 bases and 2 bases, there was a span of 10 bases. Written as DNA, the CDR3 is TGCGCCAGCAGCCAACTTGGACTCGCCTACAATGAGCAGTTCTTC. Encoded protein: CASSQLGLAYNEQFF.

The V call is TRBV7-9, the J call TRBJ2-2; possible D gene TRBD2, 6 bases. V was clipped by 4 bases and J by 5 bases, with 14 bases between them. This CDR3 is 15 amino acids long. Germline CDR1 SEHNR, CDR2 FQNEAQ (reference sequence). For the CDR3, the DNA is TGTGCCAGCAGCTCCGGCGGAGGAGGGACCGGGGAGCTGTTTTTT. It encodes CASSSGGGGTGELFF.

This chain connects TRBV11-2 to TRBJ1-4; D not certain. V was pared by 0 bases and J by 0 bases, with 8 bases between. The CDR3 extends over 16 amino acids. The germline gives CDR1 SGHAT, CDR2 FQNNGV. CDR3 region: CASSLEGHTTNEKLFF. Written as DNA, the CDR3 is TGTGCCAGCAGCTTAGAGGGCCATACAACTAATGAAAAACTGTTTTTT.

This chain links TRBV28 with TRBJ1-2, with D maybe TRBD1 (6 bases). The germline gives CDR1 MDHEN, CDR2 SYDVKM. The CDR3 has 14 residues. V lost 6 bases, J lost 2 bases, and 13 bases lay in between. CDR3 sequence reads: CASSMTGTNYGYTF. DNA of the CDR3: TGTGCCAGCAGCATGACAGGAACCAACTATGGCTACACCTTC.

The chain links TRBV25-1 to TRBJ2-1; 7 bases align to TRBD2. Trimming took 3 bases from V and 11 from J; bases not matched to a gene: 7. Per germline, CDR1 MGHDK and CDR2 SYGVNS. There are 13 residues in the CDR3. Written as DNA, the CDR3 is TGTGCCAGCAGTGACCTATGGGGGGGGAAGCAGTTCTTC. This codes for CASSDLWGGKQFF.

The chain carries TRBV4-2 and TRBJ1-1, with 8 nucleotides matching TRBD1. The CDR3 is 14 amino acids. The V gene end was trimmed by 1 base and the J gene end by 4 bases; junction bases not matched to a gene: 2. CDR1 and CDR2 (germline): LGHNA, YNFKEQ. CDR3: CASSQAQGVTEAFF. The CDR3, as DNA: TGTGCCAGCAGCCAAGCACAGGGGGTCACTGAAGCTTTCTTT.

V is TRBV4-1 and J is TRBJ1-5, with a tentative D call TRBD1 (5 bases). Germline-derived CDR1 and CDR2 are MGHRA and YSYEKL. The germline V and J ends were trimmed by 5 bases and 3 bases, with 14 bases remaining between them. The CDR3 loop spans 15 amino acids. The chain's CDR3 is CASSLRGQDNQPQHF. The CDR3 DNA reads as TGCGCCAGCAGCTTAAGGGGTCAAGACAATCAGCCCCAGCATTTT.

This chain links TRBV5-1 with TRBJ2-1; 8 bases align to TRBD2. The germline CDR1 and CDR2 sequences are SGHRS and YFSETQ. CDR3 size: 15 residues. V lost 0 bases and J lost 9; bases outside the gene matches: 8. CDR3 coding DNA: TGCGCCAGCAGCTTGGCTGGACGGGAGGGGGGTGAGCAGTTCTTC. This translates into CASSLAGREGGEQFF.